This T cell receptor (beta chain) emerged from a study of shared clonotypes between healthy human individuals. The method was immunoSEQ multiplex PCR; TCRdb's version includes in-frame clones alone and lacks a portion of them. Here the sample spans 470,000 or so clones, 78% being singletons. Comments on this clone: Given a far larger clone just one base away, this is likely a sequencing read error. The same CDR3 arises from other DNA sequences in this sample as well.

The sample comprised PBMCs. The TCR sequence derives from a woman between 35 and 50 years old in good health. Some clones in this sample may be carry-over from other donors' samples.

CDR3 sequence: CASSLTRLAGEQFF. As DNA, the CDR3 is TGTGCTAGCAGTTTAACAAGACTAGCGGGTGAGCAGTTCTTC. The chain carries TRBV27 and TRBJ2-1, with TRBD2 identical over 10 bases. CDR1 and CDR2 from the germline V gene are MNHEY and SMNVEV (reference sequence). The CDR3 loop spans 14 amino acids.